Detailed here is one T cell receptor (beta chain). Its antigen is still unknown. The record has no base qualities; no much larger clone is one base away. The data were taken from a study of blood T cell repertoires in COVID-19 (dated by TCRdb to about 2020). A note on the overall study: Samples covering the acute and convalescent phases of COVID-19 were provided by collaborators in the United States, Italy and Spain. Samples came from the ongoing ImmuneRACE study (first 160 participants) plus 1,254 subjects from 6 global collaborators. The material from the prospective study consisted of cDNA or gDNA derived from T cells, B-cell-depleted T cells, or PBMCs. Subjects who had been exposed to COVID-19, were actively infected with it, or had recovered from it provided the deeply sampled blood TCRbeta repertoires that made up the dataset. Where available, HLA class I and class II types were obtained from metadata supplied by the sample provider rather than from assay-based typing. The repertoires were released in a freely available public database meant as a resource for research on the immune response to SARS-CoV-2. Sample metadata almost always included a de-identified subject ID, COVID-19 status, age in years and sex.

Each collaborating institution followed its own protocols to collect whole blood in K2EDTA tubes. Collaborator samples were shipped for TCRbeta analysis as frozen whole blood, isolated PBMCs, or DNA extracted from either sample type. TCRbeta CDR3 regions were amplified from genomic DNA using the immunoSEQ Assay, a bias-controlled multiplex PCR. The authors processed their data as follows. Within the assay, amplification of reference gene primers was used to estimate how many nucleated cells each sample contained. To quantify the absolute abundance of each unique TCRbeta CDR3 rearrangement, sequence reads were collapsed and filtered. For each sample, productive Simpson clonality was calculated as the square root of Simpson's diversity index across productive rearrangements. TCRdb retrieved this table from immuneACCESS and kept in-frame rearrangements only. Not all clones are present; in checked studies, unresolved V genes account for under half, and no reason is known for the remainder. V and J calls and clone size are copied from that table; D and trimming were computed from the DNA. This sample holds over 150,000 clones; around 84% were observed only once. The biggest ten clones account for roughly 7% of the sample.

V lost 7 bases and J lost 2 bases; the stretch between them is 12 bases long. CDR1 is given as SGHRS and CDR2 as YFSETQ, both from the germline V gene. The CDR3 holds 13 amino acids from the cysteine to the phenylalanine. This entry keeps only the CDR3 DNA: 39 bases, framed from base 1. Results the study describes overall, beyond this receptor: How much clinical and demographic metadata was included differed by source and by participant, and the metadata was provided uncurated.

The rearrangement combines TRBV5-1 with TRBJ2-5; perhaps TRBD1 is the D gene, with 6 bases matching. Material for sequencing was peripheral blood. The sequence derives from a man aged 50 or older with active or convalescent COVID-19. The DNA sequence is given as TGCGCCAGCCAGGGGACGTTACAAGAGACCCAGTACTTC. Translated, this is CASQGTLQETQYF.